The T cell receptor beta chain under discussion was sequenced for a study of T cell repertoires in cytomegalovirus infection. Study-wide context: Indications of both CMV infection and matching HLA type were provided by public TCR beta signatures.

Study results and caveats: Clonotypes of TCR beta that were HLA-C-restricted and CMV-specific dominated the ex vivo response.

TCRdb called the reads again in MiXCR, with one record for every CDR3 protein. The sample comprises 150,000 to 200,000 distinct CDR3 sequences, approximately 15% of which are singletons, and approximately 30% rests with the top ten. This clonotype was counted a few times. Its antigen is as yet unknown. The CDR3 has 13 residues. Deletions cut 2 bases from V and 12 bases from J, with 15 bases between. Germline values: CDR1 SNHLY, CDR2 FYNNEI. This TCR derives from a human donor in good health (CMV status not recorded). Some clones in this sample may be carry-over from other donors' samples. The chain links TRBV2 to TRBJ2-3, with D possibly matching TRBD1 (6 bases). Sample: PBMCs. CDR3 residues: CASSEMGAGIQYF. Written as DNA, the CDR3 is TGTGCCAGCAGTGAAATGGGGGCAGGAATCCAGTATTTT.